The 32 T cell receptor beta chains in this list originate from one sample, sequenced in a study of cytomegalovirus exposure and HLA in healthy donors. The PCR had 60 Vbeta and 13 Jbeta primers. Sequencing was performed with immunoSEQ multiplex PCR; in TCRdb, only in-frame clones are kept and a portion is missing. The sample comprises about 230,000 clones, 77% of which are singletons, and roughly 2.5% rests with the top ten. What was sequenced was PBMCs. Every receptor here comes from a woman aged 55 to 70 in good health and CMV-seropositive.

The chain combines TRBV19 with TRBJ1-2; 9 bases are a match to TRBD1. The germline V gene encodes CDR1 LNHDA and CDR2 SQIVND (reference sequence). V lost 7 bases and J lost 8; bases outside the gene matches: 5. CDR3 length: 12 residues. CDR3 DNA: TGTGCCAGTACCACGGGACAGGGCGGCTACACCTTC. Translation: CASTTGQGGYTF.

J is TRBJ1-1 and V is TRBV18; 8 bases agree with TRBD1. This CDR3 comprises 16 residues. Per the germline V gene, CDR1 is KGHSH and CDR2 is LQKENI. Trimming took 0 bases from V and 4 from J; bases not matched to a gene: 7. The CDR3 coding sequence is TGTGCCAGCTCACCACCTGCAGGGGGCGGGAGCACTGAAGCTTTCTTT. This translates into CASSPPAGGGSTEAFF.

The J gene is TRBJ2-3, the V gene TRBV5-1, with D perhaps TRBD1 (5 bases). V was clipped by 2 bases and J by 2 bases, with 15 bases between them. The germline gives CDR1 SGHRS, CDR2 YFSETQ. This CDR3 is 16 amino acids long. In DNA form, the CDR3 reads TGCGCCAGCAGCTTCGGACAATCGGGCCTCACAGATACGCAGTATTTT. This translates into CASSFGQSGLTDTQYF.

This clone occurred a few times. The V and J genes are TRBV7-3 and TRBJ2-1, with a tentative D call TRBD2 (6 bases). Germline V CDR1 and CDR2: SGHTA, FQGTGA. V lost 5 bases and J 2 bases, leaving 19 bases between the germline ends. The CDR3 has 17 amino acids. The CDR3 is CASSRGLGTGPYNEQFF. In DNA form, the CDR3 reads TGTGCCAGCAGCCGAGGCCTGGGGACTGGCCCCTACAATGAGCAGTTCTTC. The full variable domain, its missing parts supplied by reference TRBV7-3 and TRBJ2-1, is GAGVSQTPSNKVTEKGKYVELRCDPISGHTALYWYRQSLGQGPEFLIYFQGTGAADDSGLPNDRFFAVRPEGSVSTLKIQRTERGDSAVYLCASSRGLGTGPYNEQFFGPGTRLTVL.

This chain links TRBV30 with TRBJ2-1, with 10 bases lining up with TRBD2. The germline V gene encodes CDR1 GTSNPN and CDR2 SVGIG (reference sequence). CDR3 length: 17 amino acids. V lost 2 bases to trimming and J lost 3 bases; unmatched junction nucleotides: 10. The CDR3 here is CAWSPQGGLARYNEQFF. The CDR3 DNA reads as TGTGCCTGGAGTCCACAGGGGGGACTAGCGCGCTACAATGAGCAGTTCTTC.

The genes are TRBV6-1 and TRBJ1-2, with D perhaps TRBD1 (5 bases). Germline values: CDR1 MNHNS, CDR2 SASEGT. The CDR3 has 14 amino acids. V lost 0 bases and J 4 bases, leaving 9 bases between the germline ends. Written as DNA, the CDR3 is TGTGCCAGCAGTGAAGCAGGGAGGGGCTATGGCTACACCTTC. The encoded protein is CASSEAGRGYGYTF.

This clone has more than one count but fewer than ten. The gene calls are TRBV11-3 and TRBJ2-5; D not resolved. Looked up from germline, CDR1 is SGHNT and CDR2 is YENEEA. The CDR3 length is 13 residues. V lost 0 bases, J lost 11 bases, and 13 bases lay in between. CDR3 loop: CASSLDSRREQYF. The CDR3 region has the DNA TGTGCCAGCAGCTTAGACTCCCGAAGAGAGCAGTACTTC.

V is TRBV21-1 and J is TRBJ1-2; no check of the table's D call, TRBD1, against the DNA was made. TRBV21-1 is a pseudogene locus. This CDR3 is 19 amino acids long. The CDR3 sequence is CASSRLGRDRGGTNYGYTF. CDR3 nucleotides: TGTGCCAGCAGCCGGCTAGGGCGTGACAGGGGAGGAACTAACTATGGCTACACCTTC.

The chain recombines TRBV18 with TRBJ2-2; TRBD1 matches at 8 bases. V gave up 4 bases and J gave up 0 bases; unmatched junction bases: 4. CDR1 and CDR2 (germline): KGHSH, LQKENI. CDR3 length: 16 residues. DNA of the CDR3: TGTGCCAGCTCACGCCGACAGGGGTCGAACACCGGGGAGCTGTTTTTT. Its translation: CASSRRQGSNTGELFF.

This clone was recorded a few times. The chain is built from TRBV14 and TRBJ2-2, with a possible D match to TRBD2 (6 bases). This CDR3 comprises 16 residues. The germline V and J ends were trimmed by 1 base and 4 bases, with 13 bases remaining between them. Germline values: CDR1 SGHDN, CDR2 FVKESK. CDR3 nucleotides: TGTGCCAGCAGCCAAGTGATGTTCGGGGGCACCGGGGAGCTGTTTTTT. Residues: CASSQVMFGGTGELFF. Together with reference TRBV14 and TRBJ2-2, the CDR3 gives the full variable domain: EAGVTQFPSHSVIEKGQTVTLRCDPISGHDNLYWYRRVMGKEIKFLLHFVKESKQDESGMPNNRFLAERTGGTYSTLKVQPAELEDSGVYFCASSQVMFGGTGELFFGEGSRLTVL.

To note about this clone: Mismatch with germline at one junction end may stem from a read error. This chain links TRBV7-2 with TRBJ2-1; weak D call: TRBD2 (6 bases). The germline CDR1 and CDR2 sequences are SGHTA and FQGNSA. CDR3 length: 15 amino acids. The CDR3 nucleotides read TGTGCCAGCAGCCCCTCCTACACTAGCTACTATGAGCAGTTCTTC. Translated: CASSPSYTSYYEQFF.

This sequence joins TRBV5-1 and TRBJ2-2; TRBD2 matches at 7 bases. V shed 5 bases and J 7 bases; nucleotides not matched to a gene: 8. CDR1 and CDR2 (germline): SGHRS, YFSETQ. The CDR3 has 14 residues. CDR3 in amino acids: CASRMTSLGGELFF. CDR3 nucleotides: TGCGCCAGCAGAATGACTAGCCTCGGCGGGGAGCTGTTTTTT.

This chain joins TRBV7-2 and TRBJ2-2, with 11 bases lining up with TRBD2. This CDR3 spans 15 amino acids. CDR1 and CDR2 (germline): SGHTA, FQGNSA. Unmatched junction bases numbered 9, after V lost 10 bases and J lost 5 bases. The CDR3 bases are TGTGCCACAGGAGGTCCTAGCGGGGGGACCGGGGAGCTGTTTTTT. As protein: CATGGPSGGTGELFF. The full variable domain, rest sourced from reference TRBV7-2 and TRBJ2-2, is GAGVSQSPSNKVTEKGKDVELRCDPISGHTALYWYRQSLGQGLEFLIYFQGNSAPDKSGLPSDRFSAERTGGSVSTLTIQRTQQEDSAVYLCATGGPSGGTGELFFGEGSRLTVL.

The rearrangement uses TRBV10-3 and TRBJ2-3; tentatively, D is TRBD2 (5 bases). The CDR3 length is 14 residues. Germline V gene data show CDR1 as ENHRY and CDR2 as SYGVKD. The V and J ends lost 7 bases and 6 bases respectively, with 17 bases between them. CDR3 in DNA: TGTGCCATCACAGGAGACGAGGGTGGGGATACGCAGTATTTT. The encoded protein is CAITGDEGGDTQYF.

This clone has just one count. V is TRBV7-2 and J is TRBJ2-5, with 13 positions matching TRBD2. This CDR3 is built from 16 residues. Germline loops: CDR1 SGHTA, CDR2 FQGNSA. V lost 3 bases, J lost 3 bases, and 4 bases stayed unmatched. CDR3 nucleotide sequence: TGTGCCAGCAGCTTCGGACTAGCGGGAGCAGAAGAGACCCAGTACTTC. It codes for CASSFGLAGAEETQYF.

V usage is TRBV2 and J usage is TRBJ1-1, with D unresolved. The CDR3 has 14 amino acids. The V and J ends lost 4 bases and 5 bases respectively, with 14 bases between them. CDR1 is SNHLY and CDR2 is FYNNEI in the germline V gene. The CDR3 DNA reads TGTGCCAGCAGTGTAGAGTTTTCTAAGACTGAAGCTTTCTTT. Translating it yields CASSVEFSKTEAFF. Based on the CDR3 plus reference TRBV2 and TRBJ1-1, the full variable domain is EPEVTQTPSHQVTQMGQEVILRCVPISNHLYFYWYRQILGQKVEFLVSFYNNEISEKSEIFDDQFSVERPDGSNFTLKIRSTKLEDSAMYFCASSVEFSKTEAFFGQGTRLTVV.

The rearrangement joins TRBV19 to TRBJ1-1; TRBD1 matches 10 bases. Germline V gene sequence: CDR1 LNHDA, CDR2 SQIVND (reference sequence). After removal of 3 bases from V and 6 bases from J, the junction contained 4 bases not matched to a gene. This CDR3 has 14 residues. CDR3 in DNA: TGTGCCAGTAGTATCGGGACAGGGGACGCTGAAGCTTTCTTT. It specifies CASSIGTGDAEAFF.

This chain joins TRBV7-2 and TRBJ2-1, with TRBD2 matching 9 bases. The length of the CDR3 is 14 residues. The V gene's germline CDR1 is SGHTA and CDR2 FQGNSA. J gave up 4 bases and V 5 bases, and 3 bases lay outside the gene matches. The CDR3 region is CASSGLARYNEQFF. CDR3 DNA: TGTGCCAGCAGCGGACTAGCGAGATACAATGAGCAGTTCTTC.

The chain joins TRBV7-9 to TRBJ2-3, with a weak D call TRBD1 (7 bases). This CDR3 has 15 amino acids. With 6 bases removed from V and 0 bases from J, the gap between germline ends came to 13 bases. Germline lookup yields CDR1 SEHNR and CDR2 FQNEAQ (reference sequence). The CDR3 sequence is CASRQTGTSTDTQYF. The CDR3 DNA follows: TGTGCCAGCAGGCAGACAGGGACTAGCACAGATACGCAGTATTTT.

V and J are TRBV27 and TRBJ1-1; 8 bases match TRBD1. Germline CDR1 MNHEY, CDR2 SMNVEV (reference sequence). This CDR3 spans 14 amino acids. With V trimmed by 8 bases and J by 4 bases, 9 bases remained unmatched. The CDR3 DNA reads TGTGCCAGCCACACCCGGACAGGGAGCACTGAAGCTTTCTTT. Translated, it gives CASHTRTGSTEAFF.

The chain couples TRBV27 to TRBJ1-3; tentative D call: TRBD1 (6 bases). Germline V gene sequence: CDR1 MNHEY, CDR2 SMNVEV (reference sequence). The CDR3 is 15 residues long. Trimming took 5 bases from V and 2 from J, leaving 13 bases between them. The CDR3 here is CASSPQGNTGNTIYF. CDR3 coding DNA: TGTGCCAGCAGTCCACAGGGTAACACTGGAAACACCATATATTTT.

In its sample, this clone was seen once. The rearrangement links TRBV19 to TRBJ1-3; D uncertain. The CDR3 covers 16 residues. The germline gives CDR1 LNHDA, CDR2 SQIVND (reference sequence). V lost 5 bases and J 4 bases, leaving 18 bases between the germline ends. The CDR3 region has the DNA TGTGCCAGTAGTCCGTACTCTACGGGTGTCGGAAACACCATATATTTT. This translates into CASSPYSTGVGNTIYF.

This chain links TRBV4-3 with TRBJ1-2, with TRBD1 matching 7 bases. The V and J ends lost 4 bases and 8 bases, in that order; junction bases with no gene match: 13. The germline CDR1 and CDR2 sequences are LGHNA and YSLEER. The CDR3 is 15 amino acids. CDR3 sequence reads: CASSPGGRMGDGYTF. DNA of the CDR3: TGCGCCAGCAGCCCAGGGGGTAGAATGGGAGACGGCTACACCTTC.

This chain links TRBV5-1 with TRBJ2-5, with 9 bases fitting TRBD2. The end of the DNA fits TRBJ2-7 better, so the J call may be wrong. Germline loops: CDR1 SGHRS, CDR2 YFSETQ. This CDR3 is built from 18 residues. The CDR3 sequence: CASSLGASGNSYSYEQYF. CDR3 sequence (DNA): TGCGCCAGCAGCTTGGGTGCTAGCGGGAATTCCTACTCCTACGAGCAGTACTTC.

The rearrangement joins TRBV7-9 to TRBJ1-2; no firm D call. Trimming cost V 3 bases and J 8 bases, with 7 bases left between them. Looked up from germline, CDR1 is SEHNR and CDR2 is FQNEAQ (reference sequence). The CDR3 sequence is 11 residues long. The CDR3 DNA reads TGTGCCAGCAGCTTGACTGAGGGCTACACCTTC. Protein sequence: CASSLTEGYTF.

The chain has TRBV28 and TRBJ1-3, with 7 bases matching TRBD1. Trimming cost V 5 bases and J 0 bases; bases outside gene matches: 7. The CDR3 sequence is 16 residues long. From germline, CDR1 is MDHEN and CDR2 SYDVKM. DNA of the CDR3: TGTGCCAGCAGTCCTCCGGGACAGAGCTCTGGAAACACCATATATTTT. It specifies CASSPPGQSSGNTIYF.

The chain has TRBV28 and TRBJ1-5; TRBD1 aligns across 7 bases. With V trimmed by 2 bases and J by 0 bases, 13 bases remained unmatched. CDR1 MDHEN and CDR2 SYDVKM come from the germline V gene. The CDR3 extends over 19 amino acids. CDR3 region: CASSLAHRTGRYSNQPQHF. In DNA, the CDR3 is TGTGCCAGCAGTTTAGCTCATCGGACAGGCCGATATAGCAATCAGCCCCAGCATTTT.

The chain employs TRBV4-2 and TRBJ2-3; D ambiguous. V shed 0 bases and J shed 4 bases, with 11 bases lying between them. CDR3 length equals 15 residues. Germline assignment: CDR1 LGHNA and CDR2 YNFKEQ. CDR3 coding DNA: TGTGCCAGCAGCCAAGATCGGCTAGGAGCAGATACGCAGTATTTT. This codes for CASSQDRLGADTQYF.

The chain is built from TRBV5-4 and TRBJ2-1, with TRBD1 identical over 7 bases. V was pared by 4 bases and J by 4 bases, with 5 bases of the junction left unmatched. CDR3 length: 14 residues. Germline loops: CDR1 SGHNT, CDR2 YYREEE (reference sequence). CDR3 sequence: CASSQDRIYNEQFF. In DNA form, the CDR3 reads TGTGCCAGCAGCCAGGACAGGATTTACAATGAGCAGTTCTTC. Full variable domain (missing parts from reference TRBV5-4 and TRBJ2-1): ETGVTQSPTHLIKTRGQQVTLRCSSQSGHNTVSWYQQALGQGPQFIFQYYREEENGRGNFPPRFSGLQFPNYSSELNVNALELDDSALYLCASSQDRIYNEQFFGPGTRLTVL.

The genes are TRBV4-2 and TRBJ1-1, with 8 bases fitting TRBD1. CDR1 is LGHNA and CDR2 is YNFKEQ in the germline V gene. The CDR3 is 15 amino acids. J was trimmed by 4 bases and V by 4 bases; bases with no gene match: 8. The CDR3 loop reads CASSPDRGIVTEAFF. The CDR3 DNA is TGTGCCAGCAGCCCAGACAGGGGAATAGTCACTGAAGCTTTCTTT.

The gene calls are TRBV5-4 and TRBJ1-2; D may be TRBD1 (6 bases). This CDR3 has 15 residues. Looked up from germline, CDR1 is SGHNT and CDR2 is YYREEE (reference sequence). The germline V and J ends were trimmed by 4 bases and 1 base, with 14 bases remaining between them. The CDR3 here is CASSPTGQSNYGYTF. The CDR3 nucleotides are TGTGCCAGCAGCCCTACCGGACAGAGTAACTATGGCTACACCTTC.

The CDR3, as DNA: TGCGCCAGCAGCTTGGCAGAAGGGGGCTATAATGAAAAACTGTTTTTT. It codes for CASSLAEGGYNEKLFF. V and J are TRBV4-3 and TRBJ1-4; 7 bases are shared with TRBD1. With 5 bases clipped from V and 4 bases from J, the junction kept 10 bases outside the gene matches. The CDR3 totals 16 residues. In germline, CDR1 is LGHNA, CDR2 YSLEER.